The next 18 T cell receptor beta chains were all read from a single sample in a study of OX40 agonist ivuxolimab in advanced cancers. Only in-frame clones appear in the TCRdb table, and some are missing; sequencing was by immunoSEQ multiplex PCR. The data hold 30,000 to 45,000 clones, with 87% observed a single time. Here the sequenced sample was CD4+ or CD8+ T cells sorted from blood, taken in a trial of the OX40 agonist ivuxolimab. These receptors came from an adult with an advanced solid tumor such as melanoma, head and neck, liver or kidney cancer.

This chain joins TRBV10-2 and TRBJ1-1; D is possibly TRBD1 (6 bases). Germline CDR1 and CDR2: WSHSY and SAAADI. V lost 8 bases and J lost 4, with 17 bases in between. The CDR3 runs 14 residues. The CDR3 here is CASWDLQGGTEAFF. The DNA of the CDR3 is TGCGCCAGCTGGGATTTACAGGGCGGCACTGAAGCTTTCTTT.

This rearrangement joins TRBV7-2 to TRBJ2-3; 10 bases line up with TRBD2. Germline V gene data show CDR1 as SGHTA and CDR2 as FQGNSA. The CDR3 spans 16 residues. V was clipped by 5 bases and J by 2 bases; unmatched bases: 7. This chain's CDR3 is CASSLLAGTPTDTQYF. The DNA of the CDR3 is TGTGCCAGCAGCCTACTAGCGGGGACCCCCACAGATACGCAGTATTTT.

This sequence joins TRBV4-2 and TRBJ2-1; TRBD2 matches at 8 bases. The ends lost 0 bases at V and 9 bases at J; junction bases unmatched: 7. From germline, CDR1 is LGHNA and CDR2 YNFKEQ. This CDR3 spans 15 amino acids. CDR3 sequence reads: CASSQDRSGSGEQFF. CDR3 coding DNA: TGTGCCAGCAGCCAAGACCGCAGCGGGAGCGGTGAGCAGTTCTTC.

A few counts support this clone. The CDR3 protein is CASTSGWGIQDYGYTF. The DNA of the CDR3 is TGCGCCAGCACTAGTGGATGGGGTATTCAAGACTATGGCTACACCTTC. This rearrangement joins TRBV5-1 to TRBJ1-2; D not resolved. Trimming left V 6 bases short and J 3 bases short, with 21 bases between. The CDR3 consists of 16 residues. Germline loops: CDR1 SGHRS, CDR2 YFSETQ. The full variable domain, in which reference TRBV5-1 and TRBJ1-2 provide the parts outside the CDR3, is KAGVTQTPRYLIKTRGQQVTLSCSPISGHRSVSWYQQTPGQGLQFLFEYFSETQRNKGNFPGRFSGRQFSNSRSEMNVSTLELGDSALYLCASTSGWGIQDYGYTFGSGTRLTVV.

The rearrangement joins TRBV28 to TRBJ1-5; 8 bases align to TRBD1. Trimming at V came to 7 bases and at J to 4 bases, leaving 9 bases not matched to a gene. Germline CDR1 MDHEN, CDR2 SYDVKM. The CDR3 is made up of 15 amino acids. For the CDR3, the DNA is TGTGCCAGCAACACCGGACAGGGTGGGAATCAGCCCCAGCATTTT. Translation: CASNTGQGGNQPQHF.

V is TRBV6-6 and J is TRBJ1-1; D ambiguous. Germline CDR1 is MNHNY and CDR2 is SVGAGI (reference sequence). V was shortened by 2 bases and J by 1 base, with 8 bases between the two germline ends. CDR3 size: 14 residues. CDR3 in amino acids: CASSYGMGNTEAFF. The CDR3 DNA follows: TGTGCCAGCAGTTACGGGATGGGGAACACTGAAGCTTTCTTT.

This clone has just one count. The rearrangement uses TRBV5-5 and TRBJ1-2; TRBD1 aligns across 8 bases. V dropped 3 bases and J dropped 6; count of bases not matched to a gene: 10. The germline CDR1 and CDR2 sequences are SGHKS and YYEKEE (reference sequence). The CDR3 extends over 15 amino acids. The CDR3: CASSSTDRVRDGYTF. The CDR3, as DNA: TGTGCCAGCAGCTCTACGGACAGGGTGAGGGATGGCTACACCTTC.

This sequence joins TRBV19 and TRBJ2-1, with D perhaps given as TRBD1 or TRBD2 (5 bases each). CDR3 length: 15 residues. Germline CDR1 LNHDA, CDR2 SQIVND (reference sequence). The V end was cut by 6 bases, the J end by 3 bases, with 15 bases between. In nucleotides, the CDR3 is TGTGCCAGTAGGCCCCCCGGGACCTTCTACAATGAGCAGTTCTTC. Translating gives CASRPPGTFYNEQFF.

V and J are TRBV30 and TRBJ2-5; tentatively, D is TRBD1 (5 bases). The CDR3 spans 12 residues. Trimming cost V 0 bases and J 3 bases, with 5 bases left between them. Germline V gene sequence: CDR1 GTSNPN, CDR2 SVGIG (reference sequence). For the CDR3, the DNA is TGTGCCTGGAGTGTAGGGGAAGAGACCCAGTACTTC. It codes for CAWSVGEETQYF.

As DNA, the CDR3 is TGCGCCAACTTCCGGGACAGGGACCCCTACGAGCAGTACTTC. Translating it yields CANFRDRDPYEQYF. V and J are TRBV23-1 and TRBJ2-7; 9 nucleotides line up with TRBD1. TRBV23-1 is an ORF for which the function is uncertain. The V gene end was trimmed by 10 bases and the J gene end by 2 bases; junction bases not matched to a gene: 9. This CDR3 comprises 14 residues.

The genes are TRBV7-8 and TRBJ1-1; D not certain. V was cut by 5 bases and J by 3 bases, with 13 bases left in between. The CDR3 has 14 amino acids. Germline V gives CDR1 SGHVS, CDR2 FQNEAQ. The CDR3 region has the DNA TGTGCCAGCAGCCCGAGCTCGTTGTACACTGAAGCTTTCTTT. Its translation is CASSPSSLYTEAFF.

The J gene is TRBJ2-3, the V gene TRBV6-1; 7 bases align to TRBD1. This CDR3 has 15 amino acids. Germline V CDR1 and CDR2: MNHNS, SASEGT. Germline trimming cut 6 bases from V and 4 bases from J; bases unmatched to any gene: 10. CDR3 DNA sequence: TGTGCCAGCAGCGAGCAGGGGGTTAGGGCAGATACGCAGTATTTT. Encoded protein: CASSEQGVRADTQYF.

The chain has TRBV9 and TRBJ2-1; TRBD1 or TRBD2 may be the D gene (5 bases each). The CDR3 is 15 amino acids. Germline loops: CDR1 SGDLS, CDR2 YYNGEE. V was trimmed by 4 bases and J by 6 bases, leaving 17 bases between them. The CDR3 nucleotides are TGTGCCAGCAGCCCCGAGGTCGGGGCCACCAATGAGCAGTTCTTC. It specifies CASSPEVGATNEQFF.

This clone was observed a handful of times. The chain carries TRBV6-1 and TRBJ2-1, with TRBD2 matching over 13 bases. This CDR3 is built from 15 residues. Germline lookup yields CDR1 MNHNS and CDR2 SASEGT. Trimming at V came to 6 bases and at J to 6 bases, leaving 5 bases not matched to a gene. The CDR3 region is CASRRLAGGSNEQFF. CDR3 sequence (DNA): TGTGCCAGCAGAAGACTAGCGGGAGGCTCCAATGAGCAGTTCTTC.

The chain employs TRBV9 and TRBJ2-2; D gene uncertain. This CDR3 region has 12 residues. The germline V and J ends were trimmed by 3 bases and 6 bases, with 6 bases remaining between them. Germline V gene lookup returns CDR1 SGDLS and CDR2 YYNGEE. For the CDR3, the DNA is TGTGCCAGCAGCGCCGGCTCCGGGGAGCTGTTTTTT. Translated: CASSAGSGELFF.

This sequence joins TRBV11-2 and TRBJ1-1; 7 bases map to TRBD1. The CDR3 has 14 amino acids. V was clipped by 8 bases and J by 1 base; unmatched bases: 7. Germline values: CDR1 SGHAT, CDR2 FQNNGV. Written as DNA, the CDR3 is TGTGCCAGCTTAGGGGGCATGGGGAACACTGAAGCTTTCTTT. Amino acids: CASLGGMGNTEAFF.

The chain is built from TRBV7-6 and TRBJ2-2; 7 bases are a match to TRBD1. Trimming cost V 5 bases and J 7 bases; bases outside gene matches: 1. Germline V gives CDR1 SGHVS, CDR2 FNYEAQ. The CDR3 contains 12 residues. The CDR3, as DNA: TGTGCCAGCAGCCGGGACAGCGGGGAGCTGTTTTTT. Its translation: CASSRDSGELFF.

This clone was seen only a few times. The rearrangement links TRBV4-1 to TRBJ2-7, with 11 bases fitting TRBD2. With 4 bases clipped from V and 3 bases from J, the junction kept 8 bases outside the gene matches. This CDR3 has 16 amino acids. Germline values: CDR1 MGHRA, CDR2 YSYEKL. The CDR3 loop is CASSLTSGGNLYEQYF. The CDR3 DNA follows: TGCGCCAGCAGCCTAACTAGCGGGGGTAACCTCTACGAGCAGTACTTC.